This passage covers 27 T cell receptor beta chains from one sample sequenced in a study of Tregs in tolerant kidney transplant recipients. This table comes from immunoSEQ multiplex PCR, and its TCRdb copy is limited to in-frame clones, with some not included. Counted here are tens of thousands of clones, more than 90% occurring once; the ten biggest clones make up around 4.5%. Sequencing used CD8+ T cells from blood. The receptors come from a human donor in good health.

The chain combines TRBV11-2 with TRBJ2-7, with a tentative D call TRBD1 (6 bases). The CDR3 length is 14 residues. Trimming removed 0 bases from V and 2 bases from J, with 8 bases in between. Per germline, CDR1 SGHAT and CDR2 FQNNGV. CDR3 sequence (DNA): TGTGCCAGCAGCTTAGAGAGACAGGCCTACGAGCAGTACTTC. Its protein is CASSLERQAYEQYF.

This chain joins TRBV19 and TRBJ2-4, with D maybe TRBD1 (5 bases). CDR1 is LNHDA, CDR2 SQIVND, per germline (reference sequence). This CDR3 contains 15 residues. Trimming cost V 4 bases and J 9 bases, with 19 bases left between them. Written as DNA, the CDR3 is TGTGCCAGTAGTAGACGAGGACACGGTGCCGGCATTCAGTACTTC. Protein sequence: CASSRRGHGAGIQYF.

V is TRBV19 and J is TRBJ1-2; tentatively, D is TRBD1 (5 bases). Per the germline V gene, CDR1 is LNHDA and CDR2 is SQIVND (reference sequence). Trimming stripped 5 bases from V and 4 bases from J, with 8 bases between. The CDR3 sequence is 12 residues long. The CDR3 DNA follows: TGTGCCAGTAGTTGGGGGACCTATGGCTACACCTTC. It translates to CASSWGTYGYTF. Drawing the rest from reference TRBV19 and TRBJ1-2, the complete variable domain is DGGITQSPKYLFRKEGQNVTLSCEQNLNHDAMYWYRQDPGQGLRLIYYSQIVNDFQKGDIAEGYSVSREKKESFPLTVTSAQKNPTAFYLCASSWGTYGYTFGSGTRLTVV.

The rearrangement uses TRBV6-5 and TRBJ1-2, with D uncertain. Germline V gene data show CDR1 as MNHEY and CDR2 as SVGAGI. The CDR3 has 15 residues. The V end lost 5 bases, the J end lost 7 bases, and 20 bases lay between the germline ends. CDR3 residues: CASSPNPTGLGGYTF. CDR3 coding DNA: TGTGCCAGCAGTCCCAACCCGACGGGGTTAGGTGGCTACACCTTC.

This chain uses TRBV5-6 with TRBJ1-2; TRBD1 aligns across 7 bases. CDR1 is SGHDT, CDR2 YYEEEE, per germline. The CDR3 length is 13 residues. With 4 bases clipped from V and 4 bases from J, the junction kept 4 bases outside the gene matches. The CDR3 nucleotides read TGTGCCAGCAGCCCAGGGGGGGCCTATGGCTACACCTTC. Residues: CASSPGGAYGYTF.

V and J are TRBV6-4 and TRBJ1-6; D call uncertain. Deletions cut 5 bases from V and 7 bases from J, with 15 bases between. CDR1 MRHNA and CDR2 SNTAGT come from the germline V gene. CDR3 size: 15 residues. The CDR3 DNA reads as TGTGCCAGCAGTCAACATCTGGTAGGGAATTCACCCCTCCACTTT. Its protein product is CASSQHLVGNSPLHF.

This clone was seen a handful of times. The chain joins TRBV7-8 to TRBJ2-5, with 7 bases identical to TRBD2. The CDR3 runs 17 residues. V was clipped by 1 base and J by 3 bases; unmatched bases: 11. CDR1 is SGHVS, CDR2 FQNEAQ, per germline. The CDR3 loop is CASSLVRRGSEEETQYF. The CDR3 nucleotides are TGTGCCAGCAGCTTAGTTCGGCGGGGGTCCGAGGAAGAGACCCAGTACTTC.

The chain combines TRBV6-1 with TRBJ2-1; D is possibly TRBD2 (5 bases). Germline loops: CDR1 MNHNS, CDR2 SASEGT. This CDR3 is built from 14 residues. The V gene lost 1 base and the J gene lost 8 bases, with 12 bases spanning the gap. In nucleotides, the CDR3 is TGTGCCAGCAGTGAAGGGGCGGAGGAGGATGAGCAGTTCTTC. Protein product: CASSEGAEEDEQFF.

The chain couples TRBV29-1 to TRBJ2-7; 10 bases match TRBD2. The CDR3 is made up of 15 amino acids. In germline, CDR1 is SQVTM, CDR2 ANQGSEA. V lost 0 bases, J lost 4 bases, and 6 bases stayed unmatched. The CDR3 DNA reads TGCAGCGTTGAAGATAGTGCTAGCGGGAGTTACGAGCAGTACTTC. Translation gives CSVEDSASGSYEQYF.

CDR3 in DNA: TGTGCCAGCAGCTTAGCGAAGGGCAGCTACAATGAGCAGTTCTTC. Amino acid sequence: CASSLAKGSYNEQFF. This chain uses TRBV7-9 with TRBJ2-1; unclear D gene. The CDR3 spans 15 residues. Germline CDR1 is SEHNR and CDR2 is FQNEAQ (reference sequence). V lost 0 bases and J lost 3, with 9 bases in between.

The chain joins TRBV9 to TRBJ1-1; TRBD1 matches 11 bases. The CDR3 is 16 amino acids. J lost 0 bases, V lost 2 bases, and 3 bases had no gene match. Germline CDR1 SGDLS, CDR2 YYNGEE. The CDR3 DNA is TGTGCCAGCAGCGTGGCGGACAGGGGGCTGAACACTGAAGCTTTCTTT. This translates into CASSVADRGLNTEAFF. The full variable domain, rest sourced from reference TRBV9 and TRBJ1-1, is DSGVTQTPKHLITATGQRVTLRCSPRSGDLSVYWYQQSLDQGLQFLIQYYNGEERAKGNILERFSAQQFPDLHSELNLSSLELGDSALYFCASSVADRGLNTEAFFGQGTRLTVV.

The gene calls are TRBV27 and TRBJ2-1; TRBD2 matches 10 bases. Trimming cost V 4 bases and J 8 bases; bases outside gene matches: 8. Per the germline V gene, CDR1 is MNHEY and CDR2 is SMNVEV (reference sequence). The CDR3 length is 15 residues. CDR3 amino acids: CASSSVAGGRDEQFF. CDR3 bases: TGTGCCAGCAGTTCAGTAGCGGGGGGCCGTGATGAGCAGTTCTTC.

The rearrangement links TRBV4-2 to TRBJ2-1; 8 bases line up with TRBD2. The CDR3 sequence is 17 residues long. Germline loops: CDR1 LGHNA, CDR2 YNFKEQ. With 3 bases clipped from V and 1 base from J, the junction kept 8 bases outside the gene matches. The CDR3 spells CASSHEATSVSYNEQFF. CDR3 bases: TGTGCCAGCAGCCACGAAGCGACTAGCGTTTCCTACAATGAGCAGTTCTTC.

This rearrangement joins TRBV10-3 to TRBJ2-3; 7 nucleotides agree with TRBD2. The CDR3 runs 17 residues. Germline V gives CDR1 ENHRY, CDR2 SYGVKD. J was trimmed by 0 bases and V by 5 bases; bases with no gene match: 11. CDR3 DNA: TGTGCCATCAGTTTAGCGGGCGAACTTCGTAGCACAGATACGCAGTATTTT. Residues: CAISLAGELRSTDTQYF.

The chain is built from TRBV27 and TRBJ1-4; D is ambiguous. Germline values: CDR1 MNHEY, CDR2 SMNVEV (reference sequence). The CDR3 spans 15 residues. V lost 5 bases and J 4 bases, leaving 14 bases between the germline ends. The CDR3 coding sequence is TGTGCCAGCAGTCCCGACGAAGCGAGTAATGAAAAACTGTTTTTT. Protein sequence: CASSPDEASNEKLFF.

The rearrangement links TRBV27 to TRBJ1-4; possible D gene TRBD1, 6 bases. The CDR3 totals 15 residues. V was cut by 2 bases and J by 7 bases, with 14 bases left in between. Germline CDR1 and CDR2: MNHEY and SMNVEV (reference sequence). CDR3 nucleotides: TGTGCCAGCAGTTTAGGGGCGGGGGCCGGTGAAAAACTGTTTTTT. Translated, it gives CASSLGAGAGEKLFF.

The V and J genes are TRBV6-6 and TRBJ2-7; TRBD1 or TRBD2 may be the D gene (6 bases each). The CDR3 runs to 15 residues. Germline CDR1 is MNHNY and CDR2 is SVGAGI (reference sequence). Trimming removed 2 bases at V and 4 bases at J, with 15 bases between. CDR3 nucleotide sequence: TGTGCCAGCAGTTACGGGGGGCCCCCCCTTTACGAGCAGTACTTC. It codes for CASSYGGPPLYEQYF.

This chain uses TRBV4-1 with TRBJ2-1, with 10 nucleotides matching TRBD2. This CDR3 has 16 residues. Germline loops: CDR1 MGHRA, CDR2 YSYEKL. The trim removed 2 bases at V and 0 bases at J, leaving 1 base unmatched. The CDR3 is CASSQTSGASYNEQFF. CDR3 nucleotides: TGCGCCAGCAGCCAAACTAGCGGGGCCTCCTACAATGAGCAGTTCTTC.

The DNA of the CDR3 is TGTGCCAGCAGTTTAGCGGGTACGAGCTCTGGGGCCAACGTCCTGACTTTC. Translated: CASSLAGTSSGANVLTF. The chain employs TRBV27 and TRBJ2-6, with D perhaps TRBD2 (5 bases). Germline lookup yields CDR1 MNHEY and CDR2 SMNVEV (reference sequence). This CDR3 region has 17 residues. V dropped 2 bases and J dropped 0 bases, with 11 bases sitting between them. The whole variable domain, filled in from reference TRBV27 and TRBJ2-6, reads EAQVTQNPRYLITVTGKKLTVTCSQNMNHEYMSWYRQDPGLGLRQIYYSMNVEVTDKGDVPEGYKVSRKEKRNFPLILESPSPNQTSLYFCASSLAGTSSGANVLTFGAGSRLTVL.

V and J are TRBV7-2 and TRBJ1-2, with 7 bases identical to TRBD1. The CDR3 has 15 amino acids. J lost 4 bases, V lost 2 bases, and 7 bases had no gene match. CDR1 SGHTA and CDR2 FQGNSA come from the germline V gene. This CDR3 is CASSLLGGAGYGYTF. The DNA for the CDR3 is TGTGCCAGCAGCTTACTAGGGGGCGCCGGCTATGGCTACACCTTC.

The chain recombines TRBV5-1 with TRBJ2-2; the D call may be TRBD1 or TRBD2 (5 bases each). The V and J ends lost 2 bases and 5 bases respectively, with 13 bases between them. This CDR3 has 15 residues. Germline CDR1 and CDR2: SGHRS and YFSETQ. For the CDR3, the DNA is TGCGCCAGCAGCTTAGGGACCACTACAACCGGGGAGCTGTTTTTT. Protein: CASSLGTTTTGELFF.

The chain carries TRBV27 and TRBJ2-5; 12 positions agree with TRBD1. The CDR3 runs to 15 residues. V was clipped by 5 bases and J by 4 bases; unmatched bases: 5. CDR1 is MNHEY and CDR2 is SMNVEV in the germline V gene (reference sequence). The CDR3 sequence: CASSRRDRGPETQYF. The CDR3 DNA reads as TGTGCCAGCAGTCGAAGGGACAGGGGGCCAGAGACCCAGTACTTC.

The rearrangement uses TRBV7-9 and TRBJ2-3; D is unresolved. Germline assignment: CDR1 SEHNR and CDR2 FQNEAQ (reference sequence). Trimming removed 1 base from V and 5 bases from J, with 10 bases in between. This CDR3 has 14 residues. CDR3 sequence (DNA): TGTGCCAGCAGCTTAGTGCAAGCGATAGATACGCAGTATTTT. Residues: CASSLVQAIDTQYF.

This chain uses TRBV5-6 with TRBJ2-3; 14 bases are shared with TRBD2. The CDR3 is 18 residues long. CDR1 and CDR2 from the germline V gene are SGHDT and YYEEEE. The trim removed 3 bases at V and 1 base at J, leaving 7 bases unmatched. The CDR3 bases are TGTGCCAGCAGCTCCGGACTAGCGGGGGGTTGGGGCACAGATACGCAGTATTTT. Protein: CASSSGLAGGWGTDTQYF.

About this clone: A junction end diverges from the germline sequence, so it may reflect a read error. V and J are TRBV4-1 and TRBJ1-1; unclear D gene. CDR1 and CDR2 from the germline V gene are MGHRA and YSYEKL. This CDR3 has 12 residues. The CDR3 DNA is TGCGCCAGCAGCCAAGATAACACTCAAGCTTTCTTT. Encoded protein: CASSQDNTQAFF.

This chain connects TRBV2 to TRBJ1-5; a possible D gene is TRBD1 (6 bases). Germline CDR1 SNHLY, CDR2 FYNNEI. The length of the CDR3 is 12 residues. The V end was cut by 8 bases, the J end by 6 bases, with 11 bases between. The CDR3 DNA reads as TGTGCCAGCTCTACAGGGTCTCAGCCCCAGCATTTT. This sequence encodes CASSTGSQPQHF.

The chain recombines TRBV19 with TRBJ2-2; D gene ambiguous. Germline CDR1 reads LNHDA; CDR2 reads SQIVND (reference sequence). V was pared by 1 base and J by 0 bases, with 6 bases between. The CDR3 extends over 15 amino acids. CDR3 DNA: TGTGCCAGTAGTATAGCTAGGGCGAACACCGGGGAGCTGTTTTTT. Translated, it gives CASSIARANTGELFF.